The next 9 T cell receptor beta chains were all read from a single sample in a study of tumor and adjacent non-tumor tissue in lung cancer. This sample's RNA came from whole unsorted tissue. TCRbeta libraries were built with three rounds of nested PCR, modified from ARM-PCR. TCRdb redid the calling of the multiplex PCR reads with MiXCR, one entry per CDR3 protein. The sample lists more than 95,000 distinct CDR3 sequences; over 65% were seen once. Specimen: lung tumor tissue. The source of these receptors is a man younger than 40 with non-small cell lung cancer.

There are a few counts of this clonotype. One base away lies a much larger clone, so this may be a sequencing read error. V is TRBV20-1 and J is TRBJ2-5; 10 bases agree with TRBD2. The germline CDR1 and CDR2 sequences are DFQATT and SNEGSKA (reference sequence). The CDR3 covers 14 residues. V trimming: 8 bases; J trimming: 2 bases; junction bases outside the gene matches: 8. The CDR3 DNA follows: TGCAGTCCTTTAGCGGGGGGATGGCAAGAGACCCAGTACTTC. Residues: CSPLAGGWQETQYF.

For this clonotype: At one end, the junction sequence differs from germline, possibly due to a read error. V is TRBV29-1 and J is TRBJ2-1; D may be TRBD1 (6 bases). This CDR3 is built from 14 residues. Germline CDR1 is SQVTM and CDR2 is ANQGSEA. CDR3 residues: CGVVGTPSYNDQFF. The CDR3 nucleotides read TGCGGCGTTGTAGGGACACCCTCCTACAATGATCAGTTCTTC.

A remark on this clonotype: The conserved closing phenylalanine or tryptophan is absent in this CDR3, likely reflecting a read error. The chain couples TRBV4-1 to TRBJ2-1; TRBD2 agrees at 16 bases. The germline gives CDR1 MGHRA, CDR2 YSYEKL. The CDR3 is made up of 17 amino acids. This CDR3 reads CVSSQPGLAGGRNEQFL. CDR3 DNA: TGCGTCAGCAGCCAACCGGGACTAGCGGGAGGGAGGAATGAGCAGTTCCTC.

The chain employs TRBV7-3 and TRBJ2-3; 12 positions match TRBD2. Germline V gene lookup returns CDR1 SGHTA and CDR2 FQGTGA. This CDR3 contains 17 residues. The V and J ends lost 4 bases and 1 base, in that order; junction bases with no gene match: 6. CDR3 bases: TGTGCCAGCAGCTCCGGACTAGCGGGGCCACGCACAGATACGCAGTATTTT. This translates into CASSSGLAGPRTDTQYF.

This clonotype was found many times. The chain employs TRBV4-1 and TRBJ2-7; D perhaps matches TRBD1 (5 bases). Germline V lookup: CDR1 MGHRA, CDR2 YSYEKL. CDR3 length: 13 residues. Between the trimmed V and J ends, which lost 0 bases and 6 bases, there was a span of 9 bases. This CDR3 is CASSQEGVVEQYF. The CDR3 bases are TGCGCCAGCAGCCAAGAAGGGGTGGTCGAGCAGTACTTC.

Concerning this clonotype: This may stem from a read error, because a much larger clone lies one nucleotide away. It is likely a read error, because the conserved phenylalanine at the end of the CDR3 is missing. This chain joins TRBV12-3 or TRBV12-4 and TRBJ2-7, with D possibly being TRBD1 (7 bases). CDR3 size: 13 residues. The V and J ends lost 6 bases and 6 bases respectively, with 15 bases between them. CDR3 coding DNA: TGTGCCAGCAGCCAGGGGGGTTGGGGCGAGCAGTACCTC. Translating it yields CASSQGGWGEQYL.

This clonotype was seen repeatedly, ten times or more. The chain uses TRBV20-1 and TRBJ2-1, with 7 bases lining up with TRBD1. CDR1 and CDR2 from the germline V gene are DFQATT and SNEGSKA (reference sequence). The CDR3 sequence is 12 residues long. Trimming took 6 bases from V and 6 from J; bases not matched to a gene: 5. The DNA for the CDR3 is TGCAGTGCCCGGGACAGTATCAATGAGCAGTTCTTC. Translated: CSARDSINEQFF.

A remark on this clonotype: Sequence at one end of the junction differs from germline and may be a read error. V usage is TRBV11-2 and J usage is TRBJ2-7, with a tentative D call TRBD1 (6 bases). The CDR3 consists of 15 residues. From germline, CDR1 is SGHAT and CDR2 FQNNGV. The CDR3 loop is CVSSIPGHGSYEQYF. DNA of the CDR3: TGTGTCAGCAGTATACCGGGACATGGGTCCTACGAGCAGTATTTC. Together with reference TRBV11-2 and TRBJ2-7, the CDR3 gives the full variable domain: EAGVAQSPRYKIIEKRQSVAFWCNPISGHATLYWYQQILGQGPKLLIQFQNNGVVDDSQLPKDRFSAERLKGVDSTLKIQPAKLEDSAVYLCVSSIPGHGSYEQYFGPGTRLTVT.

With regard to this clonotype: This may be a read error: a much more frequent sequence differs by one nucleotide. The rearrangement joins TRBV12-3 or TRBV12-4 to TRBJ2-7, with D possibly matching TRBD2 (7 bases). This CDR3 contains 14 residues. Deletions cut 3 bases from V and 4 bases from J, with 13 bases between. The CDR3 bases are TGTGCCAGCAGTTTTGGTGGGGGGGCTTACGAGCAGTACTTC. This gives the protein CASSFGGGAYEQYF.